Given below is one TCR beta chain in context. Individual cDNA molecules had unique molecular identifiers attached to them by the library. TCRdb reprocessed the RACE reads via MiXCR and lists one record per CDR3 protein. The table lists 40,000 to 50,000 distinct CDR3 sequences, 4% of them singletons, with more than 25% in the top ten. This specimen comes from a study of human T cells and chemical hapten exposure. Study overall: The scalp of each patient received a weekly diphenylcyclopropenone dose for the full roughly 24-week study.

The V gene lost 4 bases and the J gene lost 2 bases, with 14 bases spanning the gap. This CDR3 is 16 amino acids long. Germline CDR1 reads MRHNA; CDR2 reads SNTAGT. Time point described: patch test 1, 2 weeks after DPC sensitization. The sample's treatment: therapeutic diphenylcyclopropenone sensitization with weekly scalp DPC. RNA extraction used unfractionated whole blood as the source of total RNA. V gene TRBV6-4 combines with J gene TRBJ2-2, with D perhaps given as TRBD1 or TRBD2 (5 bases each). This TCR derives from a man aged 50-60 years with alopecia areata. Some clones in this sample may be carry-over from other donors' samples. The specimen comprised whole blood, sampled in connection with sensitization to the hapten diphenylcyclopropenone (DPC). The CDR3 here is CASSAGAWVNTGELFF. In nucleotides, the CDR3 is TGTGCCAGCAGTGCCGGGGCTTGGGTAAACACCGGGGAGCTGTTTTTT.